The entry below gives a single T cell receptor beta chain sequence along with its context. The antigen is undetermined. At one of its ends the junction is not consistent with the germline gene, which may arise from a read error. Sequencing was performed with immunoSEQ multiplex PCR; in TCRdb, only in-frame clones are kept and a portion is missing. Among around 160,000 clones, approximately 88% were seen once, and the ten largest hold less than 15%. This entry is derived from a study of T cell responses to AZD1222 COVID-19 vaccine. Germline loops: CDR1 MNHEY, CDR2 SVGAGI. The CDR3 covers 11 residues. The study, taken as a whole, reports: AZD1222 recipients seropositive at baseline numbered only 5 to 7. Clonal diversity was possibly underestimated, and the donors were mostly white British, with more females. Two doses of AZD1222 preceded a rise in Spike-specific TCR breadth and depth. The span of vaccine-associated CD4 TCRs extended across spike, with dominance at 160-218 and 743-854.

Sample: peripheral blood, taken on day 0 of AZD1222 vaccination. The gene calls are TRBV6-5 and TRBJ1-2, with TRBD1 matching over 9 bases. This TCR derives from an adult in good health. The CDR3 protein is CASSVRDRVFF. DNA for the CDR3: TGTGCCAGCAGCGTCCGGGACAGGGTATTCTTC.